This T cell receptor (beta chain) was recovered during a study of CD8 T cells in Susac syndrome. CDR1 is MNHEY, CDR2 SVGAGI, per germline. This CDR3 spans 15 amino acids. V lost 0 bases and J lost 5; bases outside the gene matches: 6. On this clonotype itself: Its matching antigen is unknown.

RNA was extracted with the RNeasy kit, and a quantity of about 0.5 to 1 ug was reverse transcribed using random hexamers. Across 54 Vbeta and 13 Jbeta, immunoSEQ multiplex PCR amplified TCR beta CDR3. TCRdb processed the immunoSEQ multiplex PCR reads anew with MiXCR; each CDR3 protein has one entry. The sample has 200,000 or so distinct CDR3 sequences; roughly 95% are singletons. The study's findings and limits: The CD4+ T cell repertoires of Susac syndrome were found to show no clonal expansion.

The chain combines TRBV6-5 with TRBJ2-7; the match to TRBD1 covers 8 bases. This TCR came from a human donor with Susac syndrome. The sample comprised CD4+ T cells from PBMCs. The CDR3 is CASSYSRQGTHEQYF. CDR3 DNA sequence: TGTGCCAGCAGTTACTCGAGACAGGGGACCCACGAGCAGTACTTC.